The 4 T cell receptor beta chains presented below share a single source sample, sequenced in a study of identical twins. TCRdb fed the 5' RACE reads into MiXCR, producing one record per CDR3 protein. The data show more than 1.5 million distinct CDR3 sequences, more than 30% seen once. Sequenced: cord blood. The receptors were sampled from a newborn girl in good health.

There are a few counts of this clonotype. CDR3 DNA sequence: TGTGCCAGCAGTTACAGGTCAGATAGCAATCAGCCCCAGCATTTT. Its protein is CASSYRSDSNQPQHF. The V call is TRBV6-5, the J call TRBJ1-5, with no clear D. V was shortened by 2 bases and J by 0 bases, with 8 bases between the two germline ends. Germline CDR1 and CDR2: MNHEY and SVGAGI. The CDR3 is 15 amino acids.

This chain links TRBV10-3 with TRBJ2-1, with 7 bases lining up with TRBD1. V lost 8 bases, J lost 5 bases, and 6 bases stayed unmatched. The CDR3 totals 13 residues. The germline CDR1 and CDR2 sequences are ENHRY and SYGVKD. CDR3 in amino acids: CAILRTGDNEQFF. The CDR3 region has the DNA TGTGCCATCCTGCGGACAGGAGACAATGAGCAGTTCTTC.

The chain uses TRBV12-3 or TRBV12-4 and TRBJ1-2; 7 bases align to TRBD1. This CDR3 contains 14 residues. The junction had 8 bases not matched to a gene; V was cut back by 2 bases and J by 8 bases. CDR3 DNA sequence: TGTGCCAGCAGTTTAACGACAGGGAAACTCGGCTACACCTTC. The encoded protein is CASSLTTGKLGYTF.

This chain joins TRBV7-2 and TRBJ2-7, with D perhaps TRBD1 or TRBD2 (5 bases each). The end of the DNA is better explained by TRBJ2-5, so the J call may be wrong. Per the germline V gene, CDR1 is SGHTA and CDR2 is FQGNSA. The CDR3 covers 15 residues. CDR3 sequence: CASSLVPGRRETQYF. The CDR3 nucleotides read TGTGCCAGCAGCTTAGTACCGGGGCGGCGGGAGACCCAGTACTTC.